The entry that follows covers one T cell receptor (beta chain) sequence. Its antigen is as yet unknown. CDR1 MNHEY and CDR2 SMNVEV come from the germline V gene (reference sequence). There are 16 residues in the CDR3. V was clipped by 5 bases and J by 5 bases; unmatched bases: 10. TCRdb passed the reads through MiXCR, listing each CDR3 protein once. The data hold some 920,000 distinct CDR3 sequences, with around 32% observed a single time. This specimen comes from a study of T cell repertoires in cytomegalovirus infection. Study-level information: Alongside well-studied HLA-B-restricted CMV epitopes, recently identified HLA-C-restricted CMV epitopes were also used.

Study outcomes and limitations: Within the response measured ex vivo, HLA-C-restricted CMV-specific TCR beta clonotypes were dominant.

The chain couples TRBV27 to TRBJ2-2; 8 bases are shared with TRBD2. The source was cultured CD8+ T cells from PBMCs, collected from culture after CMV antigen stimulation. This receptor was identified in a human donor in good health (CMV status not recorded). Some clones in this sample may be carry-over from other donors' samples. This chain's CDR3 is CASSAPSGGRTGELFF. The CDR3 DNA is TGTGCCAGCAGTGCCCCGTCGGGGGGGCGGACCGGGGAGCTGTTTTTT.